The next 12 T cell receptor beta chains were all read from a single sample in a study of PD-1 blockade in mismatch repair-deficient tumors. Sequenced by immunoSEQ multiplex PCR; TCRdb stores in-frame clones only, minus some. The table includes about 84,000 clones, over 70% detected once. This material consisted of peripheral blood, taken 12 weeks after starting pembrolizumab. The receptors originated from an adult with mismatch repair-deficient cancer.

The sample holds a few counts of this clone. The J gene is TRBJ2-7, the V gene TRBV6-5; D call uncertain. The CDR3 is 14 residues long. V shed 0 bases and J shed 0 bases, with 6 bases lying between them. Per the germline V gene, CDR1 is MNHEY and CDR2 is SVGAGI. CDR3 nucleotides: TGTGCCAGCAGTTACTCGTGGCCCTCCTACGAGCAGTACTTC. Translated: CASSYSWPSYEQYF.

CDR3 amino acids: CSVGLDGSQPQHF. As DNA, the CDR3 is TGCAGCGTTGGTTTGGATGGGAGTCAGCCCCAGCATTTT. The V gene is TRBV29-1, the J gene TRBJ1-5; D is unresolved. V was cut by 4 bases and J by 6 bases, with 13 bases left in between. Germline-derived CDR1 and CDR2 are SQVTM and ANQGSEA. The CDR3 contains 13 residues. The whole variable domain, filled in from reference TRBV29-1 and TRBJ1-5, reads SAVISQKPSRDICQRGTSLTIQCQVDSQVTMMFWYRQQPGQSLTLIATANQGSEATYESGFVIDKFPISRPNLTFSTLTVSNMSPEDSSIYLCSVGLDGSQPQHFGDGTRLSIL.

CDR3 DNA sequence: TGTGCCAGTAGTATTTTCCCTAGGGAGATGAACGAGCAGTACTTC. Residues: CASSIFPREMNEQYF. V and J are TRBV19 and TRBJ2-7, with D perhaps matching TRBD2 (5 bases). Trimming cost V 3 bases and J 5 bases, with 17 bases left between them. The germline gives CDR1 LNHDA, CDR2 SQIVND (reference sequence). The CDR3 sequence is 15 residues long.

The chain uses TRBV6-1 and TRBJ1-5; D possibly corresponds to TRBD1 (6 bases). The germline V gene has CDR1 MNHNS and CDR2 SASEGT. The CDR3 spans 16 residues. The V and J ends lost 2 bases and 6 bases respectively, with 17 bases between them. In nucleotides, the CDR3 is TGTGCCAGCAGTGAATTGGGGGGCCTAATGAGTCAGCCCCAGCATTTT. It translates to CASSELGGLMSQPQHF.

This clone was seen more than once but under ten times. The rearrangement joins TRBV29-1 to TRBJ1-2; D may be TRBD1 (6 bases). Trimming took off 3 bases at V and 14 bases at J, with 13 bases between the two ends. CDR1 and CDR2 (germline): SQVTM, ANQGSEA. This CDR3 has 10 amino acids. The CDR3 coding sequence is TGCAGCGTTGATCAGGGGCAGAGGACCTTC. Protein: CSVDQGQRTF.

The V and J genes are TRBV10-3 and TRBJ2-7; D may be TRBD2 (6 bases). This CDR3 is built from 17 residues. V lost 6 bases and J 2 bases, leaving 23 bases between the germline ends. The germline V gene encodes CDR1 ENHRY and CDR2 SYGVKD. CDR3 sequence (DNA): TGTGCCATCAGCGAGGCCCTCGCGGGGCCGCGGGCCTACGAGCAGTACTTC. The encoded protein is CAISEALAGPRAYEQYF.

Notes on this clone: This sample includes further DNA sequences coding for the same CDR3. The gene calls are TRBV6-1 and TRBJ1-3; tentatively, D is TRBD1 (5 bases). CDR1 is MNHNS and CDR2 is SASEGT in the germline V gene. V gave up 4 bases and J gave up 6 bases, with 13 bases separating them. The CDR3 is 14 amino acids. CDR3 coding DNA: TGTGCCAGCAGTGTTTCAGGGCCGACAAACACCATATATTTT. Amino acid sequence: CASSVSGPTNTIYF.

The chain carries TRBV6-6 and TRBJ2-1; D is undetermined. V was trimmed by 2 bases and J by 12 bases, leaving 11 bases between them. This CDR3 is built from 12 residues. The V gene's germline CDR1 is MNHNY and CDR2 SVGAGI (reference sequence). CDR3 coding DNA: TGTGCCAGCAGTTACGAGAATAGCCTGCAGTTCTTC. Protein: CASSYENSLQFF.

The chain joins TRBV11-3 to TRBJ2-5, with 7 bases identical to TRBD2. The ends lost 0 bases at V and 5 bases at J; junction bases unmatched: 9. The germline gives CDR1 SGHNT, CDR2 YENEEA. The CDR3 consists of 16 residues. The CDR3 bases are TGTGCCAGCAGCTTAGAGGGGGGGTTCGGGATTGAGACCCAGTACTTC. This codes for CASSLEGGFGIETQYF.

There are a few counts of this clone. V usage is TRBV5-1 and J usage is TRBJ1-2; unclear D gene. Germline values: CDR1 SGHRS, CDR2 YFSETQ. Trimming removed 0 bases from V and 8 bases from J, with 14 bases in between. This CDR3 has 14 residues. The CDR3 here is CASSLAKGEWGYTF. The CDR3 DNA reads as TGCGCCAGCAGCTTGGCCAAGGGTGAGTGGGGCTACACCTTC.

This clone was detected only once. The sample contains more than one DNA sequence encoding this CDR3. V and J are TRBV28 and TRBJ2-1; no clear D gene. The CDR3 covers 12 residues. Trimming removed 6 bases from V and 3 bases from J, with 6 bases in between. Germline CDR1 is MDHEN and CDR2 is SYDVKM. The CDR3 region is CASRPDYNEQFF. The DNA of the CDR3 is TGTGCCAGCAGGCCGGACTACAATGAGCAGTTCTTC. Full variable domain (remainder filled in from reference TRBV28 and TRBJ2-1): DVKVTQSSRYLVKRTGEKVFLECVQDMDHENMFWYRQDPGLGLRLIYFSYDVKMKEKGDIPEGYSVSREKKERFSLILESASTNQTSMYLCASRPDYNEQFFGPGTRLTVL.

V and J are TRBV13 and TRBJ1-1; D is undetermined. The CDR3 runs 16 residues. V lost 6 bases and J 7 bases, leaving 24 bases between the germline ends. Germline V gives CDR1 PRHDT, CDR2 FYEKMQ (reference sequence). CDR3 sequence reads: CASSPAGKTLVGEAFF. The CDR3 DNA is TGTGCCAGCAGTCCTGCGGGGAAGACTTTGGTCGGTGAAGCTTTCTTT.